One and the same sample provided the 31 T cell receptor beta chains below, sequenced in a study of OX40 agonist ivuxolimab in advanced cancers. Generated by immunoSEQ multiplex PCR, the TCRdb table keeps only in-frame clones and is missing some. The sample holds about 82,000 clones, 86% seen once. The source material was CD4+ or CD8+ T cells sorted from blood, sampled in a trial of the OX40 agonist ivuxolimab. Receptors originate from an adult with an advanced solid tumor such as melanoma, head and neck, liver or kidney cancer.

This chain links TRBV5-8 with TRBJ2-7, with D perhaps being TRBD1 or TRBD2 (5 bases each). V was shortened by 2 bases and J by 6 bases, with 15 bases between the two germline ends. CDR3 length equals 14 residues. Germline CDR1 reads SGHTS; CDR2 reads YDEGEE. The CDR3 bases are TGTGCCAGCAGCTTTGAGGGGCGCATCCTCGAGCAGTACTTC. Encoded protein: CASSFEGRILEQYF. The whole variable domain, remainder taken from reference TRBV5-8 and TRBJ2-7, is EAGVTQSPTHLIKTRGQQATLRCSPISGHTSVYWYQQALGLGLQFLLWYDEGEERNRGNFPPRFSGRQFPNYSSELNVNALELEDSALYLCASSFEGRILEQYFGPGTRLTVT.

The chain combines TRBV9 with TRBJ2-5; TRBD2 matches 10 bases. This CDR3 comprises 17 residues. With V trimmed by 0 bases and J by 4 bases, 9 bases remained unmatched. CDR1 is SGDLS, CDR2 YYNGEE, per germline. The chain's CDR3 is CASSVGVLAGVGETQYF. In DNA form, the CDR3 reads TGTGCCAGCAGCGTAGGAGTCCTAGCGGGGGTCGGAGAGACCCAGTACTTC. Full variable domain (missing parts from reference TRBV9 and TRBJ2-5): DSGVTQTPKHLITATGQRVTLRCSPRSGDLSVYWYQQSLDQGLQFLIQYYNGEERAKGNILERFSAQQFPDLHSELNLSSLELGDSALYFCASSVGVLAGVGETQYFGPGTRLLVL.

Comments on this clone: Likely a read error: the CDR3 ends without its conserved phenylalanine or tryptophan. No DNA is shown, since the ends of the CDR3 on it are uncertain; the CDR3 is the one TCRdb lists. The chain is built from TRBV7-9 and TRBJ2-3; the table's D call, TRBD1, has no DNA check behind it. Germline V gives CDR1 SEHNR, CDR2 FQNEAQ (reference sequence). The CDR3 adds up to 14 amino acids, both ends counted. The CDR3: CASSLVSTGTGLML.

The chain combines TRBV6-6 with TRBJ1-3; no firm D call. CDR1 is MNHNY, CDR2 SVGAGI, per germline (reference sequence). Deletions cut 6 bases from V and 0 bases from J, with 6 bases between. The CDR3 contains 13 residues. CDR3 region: CASSQDSGNTIYF. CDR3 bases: TGTGCCAGCAGCCAGGACTCTGGAAACACCATATATTTT.

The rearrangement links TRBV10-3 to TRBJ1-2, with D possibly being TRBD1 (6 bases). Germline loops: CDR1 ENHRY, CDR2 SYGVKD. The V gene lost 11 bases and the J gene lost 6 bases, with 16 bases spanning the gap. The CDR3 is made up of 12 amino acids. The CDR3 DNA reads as TGTGCCGTCGAGGGGGGTCAAGATGGCTACACCTTC. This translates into CAVEGGQDGYTF.

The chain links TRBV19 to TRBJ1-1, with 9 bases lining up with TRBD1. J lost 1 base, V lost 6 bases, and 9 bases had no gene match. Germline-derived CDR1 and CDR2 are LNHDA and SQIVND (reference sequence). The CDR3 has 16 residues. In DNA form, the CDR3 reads TGTGCCAGTAGCCTTACCGGACAGGGGACGAACACTGAAGCTTTCTTT. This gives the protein CASSLTGQGTNTEAFF.

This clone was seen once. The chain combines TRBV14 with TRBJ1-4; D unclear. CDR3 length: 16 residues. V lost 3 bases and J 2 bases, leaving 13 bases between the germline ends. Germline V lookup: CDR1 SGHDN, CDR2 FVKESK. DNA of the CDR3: TGTGCCAGCAGCCAGGGGAGGGTATGGACTAATGAAAAACTGTTTTTT. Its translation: CASSQGRVWTNEKLFF.

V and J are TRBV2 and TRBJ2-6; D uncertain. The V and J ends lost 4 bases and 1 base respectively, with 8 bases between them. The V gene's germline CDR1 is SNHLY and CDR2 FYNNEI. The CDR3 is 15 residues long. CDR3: CASSVGSSGANVLTF. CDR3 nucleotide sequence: TGTGCCAGCAGTGTAGGGTCTTCTGGGGCCAACGTCCTGACTTTC.

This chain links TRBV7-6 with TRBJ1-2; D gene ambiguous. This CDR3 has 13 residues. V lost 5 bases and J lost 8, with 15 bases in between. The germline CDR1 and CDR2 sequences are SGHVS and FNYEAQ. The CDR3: CASSPVPQYGYTF. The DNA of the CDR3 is TGTGCCAGCAGCCCCGTTCCACAGTACGGCTACACCTTC.

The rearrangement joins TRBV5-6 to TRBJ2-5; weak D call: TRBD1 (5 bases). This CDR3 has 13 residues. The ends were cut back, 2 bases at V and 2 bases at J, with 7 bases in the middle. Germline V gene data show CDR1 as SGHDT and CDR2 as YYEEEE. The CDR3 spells CASSFNRQETQYF. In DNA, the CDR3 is TGTGCCAGCAGCTTCAACAGGCAAGAGACCCAGTACTTC.

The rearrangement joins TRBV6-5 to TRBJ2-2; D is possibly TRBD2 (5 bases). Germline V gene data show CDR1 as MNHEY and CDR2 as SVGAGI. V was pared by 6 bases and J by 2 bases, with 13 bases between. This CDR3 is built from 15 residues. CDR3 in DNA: TGTGCCAGCAGGTTGGGCGGGCTTAACACCGGGGAGCTGTTTTTT. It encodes CASRLGGLNTGELFF.

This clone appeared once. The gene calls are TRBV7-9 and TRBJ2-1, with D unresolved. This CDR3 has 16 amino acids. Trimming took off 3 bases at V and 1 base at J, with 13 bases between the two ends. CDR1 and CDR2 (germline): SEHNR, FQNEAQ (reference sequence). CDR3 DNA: TGTGCCAGCAGCTTGGAGCGAACTAAATCCTACAATGAGCAGTTCTTC. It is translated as CASSLERTKSYNEQFF.

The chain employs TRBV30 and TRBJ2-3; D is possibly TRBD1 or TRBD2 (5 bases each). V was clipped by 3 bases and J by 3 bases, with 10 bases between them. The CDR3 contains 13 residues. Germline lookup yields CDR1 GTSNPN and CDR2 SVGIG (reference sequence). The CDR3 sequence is CAWSAWGTDTQYF. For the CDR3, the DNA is TGTGCCTGGAGCGCATGGGGGACAGATACGCAGTATTTT.

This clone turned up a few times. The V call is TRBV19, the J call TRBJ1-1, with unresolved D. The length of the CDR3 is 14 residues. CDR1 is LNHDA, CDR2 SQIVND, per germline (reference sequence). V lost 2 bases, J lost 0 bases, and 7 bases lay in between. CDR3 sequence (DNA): TGTGCCAGTAGTATAAAAGGCGTGAACACTGAAGCTTTCTTT. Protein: CASSIKGVNTEAFF. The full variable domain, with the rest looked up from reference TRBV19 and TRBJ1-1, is DGGITQSPKYLFRKEGQNVTLSCEQNLNHDAMYWYRQDPGQGLRLIYYSQIVNDFQKGDIAEGYSVSREKKESFPLTVTSAQKNPTAFYLCASSIKGVNTEAFFGQGTRLTVV.

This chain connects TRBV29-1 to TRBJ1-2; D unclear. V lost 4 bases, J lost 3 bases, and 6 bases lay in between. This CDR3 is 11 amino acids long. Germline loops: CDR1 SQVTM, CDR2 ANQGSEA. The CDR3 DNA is TGCAGCGTTGCACGGGACTATGGCTACACCTTC. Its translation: CSVARDYGYTF.

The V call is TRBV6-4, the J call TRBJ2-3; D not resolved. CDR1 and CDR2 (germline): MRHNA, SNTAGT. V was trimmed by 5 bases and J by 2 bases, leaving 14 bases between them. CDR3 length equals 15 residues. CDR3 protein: CASSPGPLDTDTQYF. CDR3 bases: TGTGCCAGCAGTCCCGGGCCCTTAGACACAGATACGCAGTATTTT.

The CDR3 here is CASSLGGAGNQPQHF. The CDR3 region has the DNA TGTGCCAGCAGCCTGGGGGGGGCAGGCAATCAGCCCCAGCATTTT. The chain has TRBV2 and TRBJ1-5, with D maybe TRBD1 (6 bases). The CDR3 loop spans 15 amino acids. Germline CDR1 reads SNHLY; CDR2 reads FYNNEI. V was trimmed by 6 bases and J by 2 bases, leaving 14 bases between them.

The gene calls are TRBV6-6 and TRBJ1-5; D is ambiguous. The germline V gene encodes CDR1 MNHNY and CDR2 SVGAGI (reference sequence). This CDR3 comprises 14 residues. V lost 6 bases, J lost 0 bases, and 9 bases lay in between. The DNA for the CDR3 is TGTGCCAGCAGAGACTTGTATAGCAATCAGCCCCAGCATTTT. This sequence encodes CASRDLYSNQPQHF.

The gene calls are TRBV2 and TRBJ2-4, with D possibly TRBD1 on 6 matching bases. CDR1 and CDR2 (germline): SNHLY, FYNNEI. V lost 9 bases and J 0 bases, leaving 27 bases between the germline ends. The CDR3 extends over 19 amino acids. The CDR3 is CASSYNRAYSPLAKNIQYF. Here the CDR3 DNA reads TGTGCCAGTTCCTACAACAGGGCTTATTCCCCTCTAGCCAAAAACATTCAGTACTTC.

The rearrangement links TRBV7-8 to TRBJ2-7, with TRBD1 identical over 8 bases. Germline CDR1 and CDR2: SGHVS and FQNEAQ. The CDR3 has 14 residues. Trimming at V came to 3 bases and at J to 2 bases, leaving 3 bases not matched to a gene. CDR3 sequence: CASSLGTGPYEQYF. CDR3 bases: TGTGCCAGCAGCTTGGGGACAGGCCCCTACGAGCAGTACTTC. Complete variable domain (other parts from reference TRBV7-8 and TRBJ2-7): GAGVSQSPRYKVAKRGQDVALRCDPISGHVSLFWYQQALGQGPEFLTYFQNEAQLDKSGLPSDRFFAERPEGSVSTLKIQRTQQEDSAVYLCASSLGTGPYEQYFGPGTRLTVT.

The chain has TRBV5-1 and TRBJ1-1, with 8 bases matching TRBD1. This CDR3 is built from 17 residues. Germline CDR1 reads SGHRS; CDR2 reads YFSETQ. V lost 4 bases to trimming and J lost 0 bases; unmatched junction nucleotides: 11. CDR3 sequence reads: CASSPTSRQGLNTEAFF. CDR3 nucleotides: TGCGCCAGCAGCCCGACCTCAAGACAGGGGCTGAACACTGAAGCTTTCTTT.

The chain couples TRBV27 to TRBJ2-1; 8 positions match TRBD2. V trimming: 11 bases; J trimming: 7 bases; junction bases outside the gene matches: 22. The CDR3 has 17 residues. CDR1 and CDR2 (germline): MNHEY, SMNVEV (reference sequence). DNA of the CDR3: TGTGCCGGCCCTTCTTCTAGCGGGTCTTTGGTGTGTAATGAGCAGTTCTTC. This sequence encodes CAGPSSSGSLVCNEQFF.

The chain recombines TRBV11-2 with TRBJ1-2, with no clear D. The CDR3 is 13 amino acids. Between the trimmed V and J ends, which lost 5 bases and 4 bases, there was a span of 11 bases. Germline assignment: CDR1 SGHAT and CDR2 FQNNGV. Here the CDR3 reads CASSPTSLYGYTF. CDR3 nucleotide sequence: TGTGCCAGCAGCCCTACGTCCCTCTATGGCTACACCTTC.

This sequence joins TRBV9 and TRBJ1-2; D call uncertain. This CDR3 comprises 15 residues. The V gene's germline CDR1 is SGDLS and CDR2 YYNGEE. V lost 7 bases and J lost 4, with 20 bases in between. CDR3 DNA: TGTGCCAGCGGACCTCAACGTGCTCAATCCTATGGCTACACCTTC. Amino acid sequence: CASGPQRAQSYGYTF.

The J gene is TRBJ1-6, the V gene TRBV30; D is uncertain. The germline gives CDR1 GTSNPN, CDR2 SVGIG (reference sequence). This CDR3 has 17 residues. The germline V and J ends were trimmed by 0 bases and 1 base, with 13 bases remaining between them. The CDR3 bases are TGTGCCTGGAGTGTGGGTTGGGGTAGGTCCTATAATTCACCCCTCCACTTT. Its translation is CAWSVGWGRSYNSPLHF. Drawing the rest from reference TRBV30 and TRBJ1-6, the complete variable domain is SQTIHQWPATLVQPVGSPLSLECTVEGTSNPNLYWYRQAAGRGLQLLFYSVGIGQISSEVPQNLSASRPQDRQFILSSKKLLLSDSGFYLCAWSVGWGRSYNSPLHFGNGTRLTVT.

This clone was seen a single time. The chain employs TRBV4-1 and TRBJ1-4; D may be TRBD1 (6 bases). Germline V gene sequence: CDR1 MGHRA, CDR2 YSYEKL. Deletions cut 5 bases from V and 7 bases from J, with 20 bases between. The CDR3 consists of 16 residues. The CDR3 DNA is TGCGCCAGCAGCTTGATGCCGGGGGGCGCTGGTGAAAAACTGTTTTTT. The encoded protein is CASSLMPGGAGEKLFF.

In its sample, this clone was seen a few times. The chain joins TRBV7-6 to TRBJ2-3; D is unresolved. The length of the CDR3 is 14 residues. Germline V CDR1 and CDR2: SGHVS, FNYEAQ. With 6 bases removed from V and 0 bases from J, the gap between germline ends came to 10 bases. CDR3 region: CASSRTPSTDTQYF. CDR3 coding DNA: TGTGCCAGCAGTCGAACGCCTAGCACAGATACGCAGTATTTT.

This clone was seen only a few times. CDR3 sequence: CASSLVGGDTEAFF. The CDR3 DNA reads as TGTGCCAGCAGCTTAGTTGGAGGGGACACTGAAGCTTTCTTT. The chain joins TRBV11-2 to TRBJ1-1, with TRBD1 as a possible D gene (5 bases). Germline V gene sequence: CDR1 SGHAT, CDR2 FQNNGV. The CDR3 is 14 residues long. V lost 1 base and J 3 bases, leaving 9 bases between the germline ends.

CDR3 coding DNA: TGTGCCTGGGGTCCTGCGGGGGGAAGATCTGGAAACACCATATATTTT. This gives the protein CAWGPAGGRSGNTIYF. V usage is TRBV30 and J usage is TRBJ1-3; TRBD1 is a possible D gene (5 bases). The V and J ends lost 5 bases and 1 base respectively, with 18 bases between them. This CDR3 spans 16 amino acids. Germline CDR1 and CDR2: GTSNPN and SVGIG (reference sequence).

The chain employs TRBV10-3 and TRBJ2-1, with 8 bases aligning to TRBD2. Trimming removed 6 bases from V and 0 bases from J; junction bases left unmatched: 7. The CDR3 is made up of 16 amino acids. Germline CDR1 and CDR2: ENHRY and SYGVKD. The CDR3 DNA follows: TGTGCCATCAGGGGTAGCGGGGTTAGCTCCTACAATGAGCAGTTCTTC. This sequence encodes CAIRGSGVSSYNEQFF.

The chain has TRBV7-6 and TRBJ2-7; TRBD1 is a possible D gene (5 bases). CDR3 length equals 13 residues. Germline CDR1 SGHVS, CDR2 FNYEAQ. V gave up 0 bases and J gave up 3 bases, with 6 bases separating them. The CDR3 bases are TGTGCCAGCAGCTTAGCACAGGACTACGAGCAGTACTTC. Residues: CASSLAQDYEQYF.